This T cell receptor (beta chain) appears in the sequencing data of a study of technical replicates of blood from a few donors. V gave up 3 bases and J gave up 9 bases, with 21 bases separating them. This CDR3 is 16 amino acids long. The germline V gene has CDR1 MDHEN and CDR2 SYDVKM. Assay used: immunoSEQ multiplex PCR; TCRdb lists only in-frame clones, some missing. The sample contains 80,000 or so clones, approximately 94% of which appear only once. The origin of this receptor is a human donor in good health. The chain has TRBV28 and TRBJ2-1; the D gene is possibly TRBD2 (5 bases). The sequenced sample consisted of T cells isolated from PBMCs. The CDR3, as DNA: TGTGCCAGCAGTTTCAAACTAGTTGGAGGCCTTCGTGAGCAGTTCTTC. This translates into CASSFKLVGGLREQFF.